The next 17 T cell receptor beta chains were all read from a single sample in a study of blood T cell repertoires in COVID-19. The table came from immunoSEQ multiplex PCR; TCRdb's copy has only in-frame clones and leaves some out. The sample lists fewer than 350,000 clones; 75% to 90% were seen once. Sequenced material: peripheral blood. The receptors were gathered from a woman aged 70 to 79 with COVID-19, enrolled during active disease.

The CDR3 is CASSLDYYEQYF. CDR3 bases: TGTGCCAGCAGCTTAGACTACTACGAGCAGTACTTC. The V call is TRBV7-2, the J call TRBJ2-7; unclear D gene. CDR1 SGHTA and CDR2 FQGNSA come from the germline V gene. The CDR3 extends over 12 amino acids. Trimming stripped 1 base from V and 3 bases from J, with 4 bases between.

The chain uses TRBV5-1 and TRBJ2-6; no definite D call. Germline lookup yields CDR1 SGHRS and CDR2 YFSETQ. The CDR3 is 15 amino acids. V dropped 1 base and J dropped 0 bases, with 5 bases sitting between them. CDR3 nucleotide sequence: TGCGCCAGCAGCTTGATTAACTCTGGGGCCAACGTCCTGACTTTC. Translating it yields CASSLINSGANVLTF.

The chain couples TRBV12-5 to TRBJ1-2, with a weak D call TRBD1 (6 bases). Germline CDR1 is LGHNT and CDR2 is FRNRAP. Deletions cut 3 bases from V and 8 bases from J, with 16 bases between. The CDR3 runs 14 residues. The CDR3 sequence: CASGLQGFSRGYTF. The CDR3 DNA is TGTGCTAGTGGTTTACAGGGTTTCAGCCGGGGCTACACCTTC.

The genes are TRBV6-5 and TRBJ1-6; D possibly corresponds to TRBD1 (5 bases). V lost 5 bases to trimming and J lost 12 bases, with 20 bases between them. Germline assignment: CDR1 MNHEY and CDR2 SVGAGI. CDR3 size: 15 residues. The CDR3 nucleotides are TGTGCCAGCAGTCCCCTCGGGGCCCTGGAGGGACCCCTCCACTTT. This translates into CASSPLGALEGPLHF.

This chain links TRBV7-2 with TRBJ2-7; 8 bases match TRBD1. CDR1 and CDR2 from the germline V gene are SGHTA and FQGNSA. The ends lost 5 bases at V and 1 base at J; junction bases unmatched: 7. The CDR3 spans 15 residues. The CDR3, as DNA: TGTGCCAGCAGCAACCTCGGACAGGGATCCTACGAGCAGTACTTC. It encodes CASSNLGQGSYEQYF.

V is TRBV7-2 and J is TRBJ1-3, with 8 bases fitting TRBD1. Losses at the gene ends were 5 bases for V and 4 bases for J; bases not matched to a gene: 7. The CDR3 has 15 amino acids. Germline V gene sequence: CDR1 SGHTA, CDR2 FQGNSA. The CDR3 protein is CASSHQTGDGNTIYF. CDR3 nucleotides: TGTGCCAGCAGCCATCAGACAGGGGACGGAAACACCATATATTTT.

The chain uses TRBV2 and TRBJ1-1; D possibly corresponds to TRBD1 (5 bases). V lost 3 bases to trimming and J lost 0 bases, with 11 bases between them. CDR3 size: 15 residues. CDR1 SNHLY and CDR2 FYNNEI come from the germline V gene. The CDR3 reads CASSEGGLMNTEAFF. Here the CDR3 DNA reads TGTGCCAGCAGTGAGGGGGGTCTCATGAACACTGAAGCTTTCTTT.

J is TRBJ2-7 and V is TRBV2, with 12 bases identical to TRBD2. The CDR3 has 16 residues. J was trimmed by 0 bases and V by 9 bases; bases with no gene match: 9. CDR1 and CDR2 (germline): SNHLY, FYNNEI. DNA for the CDR3: TGTGCCAGTGGCGGAGGACTAGCGGGGAACTCCTACGAGCAGTACTTC. It is translated as CASGGGLAGNSYEQYF.

The chain carries TRBV19 and TRBJ1-2; 8 bases line up with TRBD1. The length of the CDR3 is 15 residues. The junction had 7 bases not matched to a gene; V was cut back by 3 bases and J by 4 bases. The V gene's germline CDR1 is LNHDA and CDR2 SQIVND (reference sequence). The CDR3 here is CASSIQATGVYGYTF. CDR3 in DNA: TGTGCCAGTAGTATCCAAGCGACAGGGGTCTATGGCTACACCTTC.

V is TRBV7-2 and J is TRBJ1-2; unclear D gene. CDR3 length equals 13 residues. Trimming removed 5 bases from V and 8 bases from J, with 15 bases in between. CDR1 is SGHTA, CDR2 FQGNSA, per germline. CDR3: CASSGGSADGYTF. The DNA of the CDR3 is TGTGCCAGCAGCGGAGGCTCAGCAGACGGCTACACCTTC.

The V gene is TRBV6-5, the J gene TRBJ1-1; D uncertain. Germline CDR1 and CDR2: MNHEY and SVGAGI. The CDR3 is made up of 13 amino acids. V lost 6 bases and J lost 0, with 8 bases in between. For the CDR3, the DNA is TGTGCCAGCAGATTTGTTATGAACACTGAAGCTTTCTTT. This encodes CASRFVMNTEAFF.

The V call is TRBV29-1, the J call TRBJ1-4; no reliable D call. The V gene's germline CDR1 is SQVTM and CDR2 ANQGSEA. The V and J ends lost 7 bases and 0 bases respectively, with 15 bases between them. The CDR3 spans 15 residues. The CDR3 loop is CSALEPGATNEKLFF. Written as DNA, the CDR3 is TGCAGCGCTCTAGAACCCGGAGCAACTAATGAAAAACTGTTTTTT.

This chain joins TRBV6-5 and TRBJ1-1; tentatively, D is TRBD1 (6 bases). V was trimmed by 2 bases and J by 5 bases, leaving 9 bases between them. From germline, CDR1 is MNHEY and CDR2 SVGAGI. CDR3 length: 13 amino acids. Here the CDR3 DNA reads TGTGCCAGCAGTTACAGGGGGTGGACTGAAGCTTTCTTT. This sequence encodes CASSYRGWTEAFF.

The J gene is TRBJ2-2, the V gene TRBV5-1; 7 nucleotides match TRBD1. The germline CDR1 and CDR2 sequences are SGHRS and YFSETQ. V trimming: 5 bases; J trimming: 7 bases; junction bases outside the gene matches: 5. The CDR3 covers 13 residues. The CDR3 loop is CASRTGDSGELFF. The CDR3 DNA reads TGCGCCAGCAGAACAGGGGATAGCGGGGAGCTGTTTTTT.

This chain uses TRBV13 with TRBJ1-1; 9 bases fit TRBD1. Per the germline V gene, CDR1 is PRHDT and CDR2 is FYEKMQ (reference sequence). CDR3 length equals 16 residues. Unmatched junction bases numbered 7, after V lost 0 bases and J lost 5 bases. The CDR3 nucleotides read TGTGCCAGCAGCTTAGGCAAGGGACAGGGTGCTACTGAAGCTTTCTTT. This gives the protein CASSLGKGQGATEAFF.

This rearrangement joins TRBV30 to TRBJ2-5; 8 positions agree with TRBD2. CDR3 length equals 15 residues. CDR1 is GTSNPN and CDR2 is SVGIG in the germline V gene (reference sequence). J was trimmed by 1 base and V by 0 bases; bases with no gene match: 4. DNA of the CDR3: TGTGCCTGGAGTGTCCTGGGGACTAGCCAAGAGACCCAGTACTTC. Protein product: CAWSVLGTSQETQYF.

The chain links TRBV5-1 to TRBJ2-3; 8 bases line up with TRBD2. The CDR3 totals 15 residues. The ends lost 0 bases at V and 2 bases at J; junction bases unmatched: 2. Germline V lookup: CDR1 SGHRS, CDR2 YFSETQ. The CDR3 here is CASSLALADTDTQYF. DNA of the CDR3: TGCGCCAGCAGCTTGGCACTAGCGGACACAGATACGCAGTATTTT.